The 12 T cell receptor beta chains in this list originate from one sample, sequenced in a study of blood T cell repertoires in COVID-19. Measured with immunoSEQ multiplex PCR; TCRdb has only the in-frame clones, and not every one. The sample yields just under 90,000 clones, around 88% seen once. Sequenced input: peripheral blood. The receptors originated from a man aged 55 to 70 with acute or convalescent COVID-19.

The rearrangement links TRBV5-4 to TRBJ2-5, with TRBD1 as a possible D gene (6 bases). The V gene lost 4 bases and the J gene lost 9 bases, with 19 bases spanning the gap. The CDR3 has 14 residues. CDR1 and CDR2 (germline): SGHNT, YYREEE (reference sequence). As DNA, the CDR3 is TGTGCCAGCAGCGATGAGGGGGAAGGAAGGGCCCAGTACTTC. Translation: CASSDEGEGRAQYF.

The J gene is TRBJ2-1, the V gene TRBV7-2; 9 bases agree with TRBD1. The germline gives CDR1 SGHTA, CDR2 FQGNSA. The CDR3 has 15 amino acids. After removal of 3 bases from V and 6 bases from J, the junction contained 6 bases not matched to a gene. The CDR3 loop reads CASSFGTGRPNEQFF. CDR3 bases: TGTGCCAGCAGCTTTGGGACAGGGCGCCCCAATGAGCAGTTCTTC.

The CDR3 here is CASSLTGHLNTEAFF. The CDR3 DNA reads as TGCGCCAGCAGCTTAACGGGACACTTGAACACTGAAGCTTTCTTT. The chain joins TRBV4-1 to TRBJ1-1; possible D gene TRBD1, 6 bases. Deletions cut 5 bases from V and 0 bases from J, with 13 bases between. This CDR3 spans 15 amino acids. Per germline, CDR1 MGHRA and CDR2 YSYEKL.

J is TRBJ2-3 and V is TRBV5-1, with 9 bases lining up with TRBD1. CDR3 length: 14 amino acids. Germline V gene data show CDR1 as SGHRS and CDR2 as YFSETQ. J lost 0 bases, V lost 9 bases, and 5 bases had no gene match. Here the CDR3 reads CATTQGASTDTQYF. CDR3 nucleotide sequence: TGCGCCACCACACAGGGGGCTAGCACAGATACGCAGTATTTT.

V gene TRBV6-5 combines with J gene TRBJ2-5; TRBD1 aligns across 9 bases. V shed 6 bases and J 2 bases; nucleotides not matched to a gene: 4. CDR1 and CDR2 (germline): MNHEY, SVGAGI. The CDR3 covers 14 residues. The CDR3 here is CASSRDRGQETQYF. Written as DNA, the CDR3 is TGTGCCAGCAGCCGCGACAGGGGGCAAGAGACCCAGTACTTC.

This chain joins TRBV5-1 and TRBJ1-3; 9 nucleotides agree with TRBD1. V gave up 1 base and J gave up 1 base; unmatched junction bases: 3. The length of the CDR3 is 16 residues. Germline CDR1 is SGHRS and CDR2 is YFSETQ. The CDR3 DNA reads as TGCGCCAGCAGCTTGACAGGGGGCACGTCTGGAAACACCATATATTTT. Amino acid sequence: CASSLTGGTSGNTIYF.

V usage is TRBV4-2 and J usage is TRBJ2-1, with 10 bases lining up with TRBD2. Trimming took 10 bases from V and 5 from J; bases not matched to a gene: 8. CDR3 length: 14 amino acids. The germline V gene encodes CDR1 LGHNA and CDR2 YNFKEQ. The CDR3 DNA reads TGTGCCACGACCCCGGGACTAGCGAACAATGAGCAGTTCTTC. This gives the protein CATTPGLANNEQFF.

The chain has TRBV9 and TRBJ2-7; 14 nucleotides match TRBD2. Looked up from germline, CDR1 is SGDLS and CDR2 is YYNGEE. V was pared by 5 bases and J by 2 bases, with 12 bases of the junction left unmatched. This CDR3 region has 18 residues. The CDR3 is CASSPGLAGAGGTYEQYF. The CDR3 DNA reads as TGTGCCAGCAGTCCGGGACTAGCGGGAGCGGGGGGCACCTACGAGCAGTACTTC.

The chain combines TRBV20-1 with TRBJ1-1; a possible D gene is TRBD1 (6 bases). Germline loops: CDR1 DFQATT, CDR2 SNEGSKA (reference sequence). This CDR3 is built from 11 residues. V dropped 6 bases and J dropped 8 bases, with 13 bases sitting between them. The DNA for the CDR3 is TGCAGTGCCGACCTGCAGGGGGAAGCTTTCTTT. It is translated as CSADLQGEAFF.

In its sample, this clone was seen once. J is TRBJ1-5 and V is TRBV27, with D perhaps matching TRBD1 (6 bases). Germline lookup yields CDR1 MNHEY and CDR2 SMNVEV (reference sequence). The CDR3 spans 15 residues. V lost 5 bases and J lost 5, with 16 bases in between. DNA for the CDR3: TGTGCCAGCAGTCCTTATACAGGGATCCATCAGCCCCAGCATTTT. Protein: CASSPYTGIHQPQHF.

V and J are TRBV19 and TRBJ1-1, with 7 nucleotides matching TRBD1. The CDR3 runs to 20 residues. V was pared by 5 bases and J by 1 base, with 22 bases of the junction left unmatched. CDR1 and CDR2 (germline): LNHDA, SQIVND (reference sequence). The CDR3 nucleotides are TGTGCCAGTAGTGACTTTATTGAAGGGGGCTTTTTAGGGAAGAACACTGAAGCTTTCTTT. Amino acids: CASSDFIEGGFLGKNTEAFF. The full variable domain, with the rest looked up from reference TRBV19 and TRBJ1-1, is DGGITQSPKYLFRKEGQNVTLSCEQNLNHDAMYWYRQDPGQGLRLIYYSQIVNDFQKGDIAEGYSVSREKKESFPLTVTSAQKNPTAFYLCASSDFIEGGFLGKNTEAFFGQGTRLTVV.

The gene calls are TRBV6-5 and TRBJ1-1; D perhaps matches TRBD1 (6 bases). The CDR3 has 15 residues. V was trimmed by 2 bases and J by 1 base, leaving 11 bases between them. Germline V gives CDR1 MNHEY, CDR2 SVGAGI. The CDR3 DNA follows: TGTGCCAGCAGTTACACAGGGATGAGGAACACTGAAGCTTTCTTT. It codes for CASSYTGMRNTEAFF.